The rows below give T cell receptor beta chains drawn from one sample of a study of T-cell reconstitution after alpha-beta-depleted transplantation in children. TCRdb analysed the PCR reads with MiXCR anew, one entry per CDR3 protein. Of around 600,000 distinct CDR3 sequences in the sample, roughly 15% were seen once. This material consisted of PBMCs from the stem cell graft donor, taken from the stem cell graft. Source of these receptors: a human donor who donated a stem cell graft to a child with acute myeloid leukemia. Both conserved end residues are part of each CDR3. D genes are given only for firm matches. Only some rows state a clone size, as once, few, many or a class for expanded clones.

j_gene: TRBJ2-5; v_gene: TRBV5-4; d_gene: .; abundance: .; CDR3aa: CASSLRGALQETQYF; CDR3nt: TGTGCCAGCAGCTTGAGGGGGGCCCTACAAGAGACCCAGTACTTC
j_gene: TRBJ2-1; v_gene: TRBV7-2; d_gene: TRBD1; abundance: many; CDR3aa: CASSIGTGIHEQFF; CDR3nt: TGTGCCAGCAGCATCGGGACAGGGATTCATGAGCAGTTCTTC
j_gene: TRBJ2-1; v_gene: TRBV5-1; d_gene: .; abundance: .; CDR3aa: CASSFRDGYIEQFF; CDR3nt: TGCGCCAGCAGCTTCCGGGACGGGTACATTGAGCAGTTCTTC
j_gene: TRBJ2-1; v_gene: TRBV29-1; d_gene: .; abundance: many; CDR3aa: CSVDWGPGNEQFF; CDR3nt: TGCAGCGTTGATTGGGGGCCTGGCAATGAGCAGTTCTTC
j_gene: TRBJ2-1; v_gene: TRBV7-9; d_gene: .; abundance: many; CDR3aa: CASTQRYNEQFF; CDR3nt: TGTGCCAGCACCCAGAGGTACAATGAGCAGTTCTTC
j_gene: TRBJ1-2; v_gene: TRBV7-2; d_gene: .; abundance: few; CDR3aa: CASSLVLDIRGSGYTF; CDR3nt: TGTGCCAGCAGCTTAGTTCTGGATATTCGGGGATCTGGCTACACCTTC
j_gene: TRBJ2-3; v_gene: TRBV7-2; d_gene: .; abundance: .; CDR3aa: CASSLLPRVRFTDTQYF; CDR3nt: TGTGCCAGCAGCTTACTCCCCCGGGTCCGCTTCACAGATACGCAGTATTTT
j_gene: TRBJ2-7; v_gene: TRBV30; d_gene: .; abundance: .; CDR3aa: CAWSPRTLSFGQYF; CDR3nt: TGTGCCTGGAGTCCGCGGACCCTATCCTTTGGGCAGTACTTC
j_gene: TRBJ2-5; v_gene: TRBV25-1; d_gene: TRBD1; abundance: .; CDR3aa: CASSDLDRGETQYF; CDR3nt: TGTGCCAGCAGTGACCTCGACAGGGGAGAGACCCAGTACTTC
j_gene: TRBJ1-1; v_gene: TRBV12-3/TRBV12-4; d_gene: TRBD1; abundance: once; CDR3aa: CASRPTGPLGDRVAFF; CDR3nt: TGTGCCAGCAGACCGACAGGGCCGCTGGGGGATCGGGTGGCTTTCTTT
j_gene: TRBJ1-5; v_gene: TRBV20-1; d_gene: .; abundance: .; CDR3aa: CSASPPGGNQPQHF; CDR3nt: TGCAGTGCTAGCCCCCCGGGAGGCAATCAGCCCCAGCATTTT
j_gene: TRBJ2-1; v_gene: TRBV6-5; d_gene: .; abundance: many; CDR3aa: CASSYSRAGRNNEQFF; CDR3nt: TGTGCCAGCAGTTACTCGAGGGCGGGGCGGAACAATGAGCAGTTCTTC
j_gene: TRBJ2-1; v_gene: TRBV5-5; d_gene: TRBD1; abundance: few; CDR3aa: CASSSDRDRGLVPFF; CDR3nt: TGTGCCAGCAGCTCGGACCGGGACAGGGGATTAGTCCCGTTCTTC
j_gene: TRBJ1-4; v_gene: TRBV6-2/TRBV6-3; d_gene: .; abundance: few; CDR3aa: CASRRLQGPNEKLFF; CDR3nt: TGTGCCAGCCGACGATTACAGGGACCTAATGAAAAACTGTTTTTT
j_gene: TRBJ2-2; v_gene: TRBV27; d_gene: .; abundance: few; CDR3aa: CASSLIGTGELFF; CDR3nt: TGTGCCAGCAGTTTGATCGGCACCGGGGAGCTGTTTTTT
j_gene: TRBJ2-1; v_gene: TRBV7-2; d_gene: .; abundance: many; CDR3aa: CASSSTGTPYNEQFF; CDR3nt: TGTGCCAGCAGCTCGACCGGGACACCCTACAATGAGCAGTTCTTC
j_gene: TRBJ2-3; v_gene: TRBV7-2; d_gene: TRBD1; abundance: many; CDR3aa: CASRMTGDDTQYF; CDR3nt: TGTGCCAGCAGAATGACAGGGGACGATACGCAGTATTTT
j_gene: TRBJ1-1; v_gene: TRBV5-1; d_gene: .; abundance: many; CDR3aa: CASSGRGGTEAFF; CDR3nt: TGCGCCAGCAGCGGCCGGGGGGGCACTGAAGCTTTCTTT
j_gene: TRBJ2-5; v_gene: TRBV7-2; d_gene: TRBD1; abundance: many; CDR3aa: CASSLLQGGWQETQYF; CDR3nt: TGTGCCAGCAGCTTACTACAGGGGGGCTGGCAAGAGACCCAGTACTTC
j_gene: TRBJ2-2; v_gene: TRBV4-2; d_gene: TRBD2; abundance: .; CDR3aa: CASSPRLAGGDSTGELFF; CDR3nt: TGTGCCAGCAGCCCCAGACTAGCGGGGGGAGACAGCACCGGGGAGCTGTTTTTT
j_gene: TRBJ2-3; v_gene: TRBV20-1; d_gene: .; abundance: many; CDR3aa: CSVPAVYTDTQYF; CDR3nt: TGCAGTGTACCAGCGGTATACACAGATACGCAGTATTTT
j_gene: TRBJ2-6; v_gene: TRBV4-3; d_gene: .; abundance: few; CDR3aa: CASSPSVGSGANVLTF; CDR3nt: TGCGCCAGCAGCCCGAGTGTAGGCTCTGGGGCCAACGTCCTGACTTTC
j_gene: TRBJ2-3; v_gene: TRBV7-2; d_gene: TRBD1; abundance: few; CDR3aa: CASSSGQHTDTQYF; CDR3nt: TGTGCCAGCAGTTCGGGACAGCACACAGATACGCAGTATTTT
j_gene: TRBJ2-2; v_gene: TRBV20-1; d_gene: .; abundance: .; CDR3aa: CSARVYTGELFF; CDR3nt: TGCAGTGCTAGAGTTTACACCGGGGAGCTGTTTTTT
j_gene: TRBJ2-5; v_gene: TRBV12-3/TRBV12-4; d_gene: .; abundance: .; CDR3aa: CASSLSLATETQYF; CDR3nt: TGTGCCAGCAGTTTAAGCCTAGCCACGGAGACCCAGTACTTC
j_gene: TRBJ2-1; v_gene: TRBV2; d_gene: .; abundance: .; CDR3aa: CASSERLQYNEQFF; CDR3nt: TGTGCCAGCAGTGAAAGACTGCAGTACAATGAGCAGTTCTTC
j_gene: TRBJ2-3; v_gene: TRBV12-3/TRBV12-4; d_gene: .; abundance: few; CDR3aa: CASTDSLGTDTQYF; CDR3nt: TGTGCCAGCACGGACTCTCTGGGCACAGATACGCAGTATTTT
j_gene: TRBJ2-5; v_gene: TRBV20-1; d_gene: .; abundance: many; CDR3aa: CSARIVRLGQETQYF; CDR3nt: TGCAGTGCTAGAATAGTACGGTTGGGACAAGAGACCCAGTACTTC
j_gene: TRBJ1-1; v_gene: TRBV20-1; d_gene: TRBD1; abundance: .; CDR3aa: CSARGPTGGLDTEAFF; CDR3nt: TGCAGTGCTAGAGGCCCGACAGGGGGCCTAGACACTGAAGCTTTCTTT
j_gene: TRBJ1-2; v_gene: TRBV18; d_gene: .; abundance: few; CDR3aa: CASSPPGKGSGYTF; CDR3nt: TGTGCCAGCTCACCACCGGGGAAAGGGTCCGGCTACACCTTC
j_gene: TRBJ2-1; v_gene: TRBV29-1; d_gene: TRBD1; abundance: many; CDR3aa: CSVGGTGASSYNEQFF; CDR3nt: TGCAGCGTTGGGGGGACAGGTGCGAGCTCCTACAATGAGCAGTTCTTC
j_gene: TRBJ2-3; v_gene: TRBV5-1; d_gene: .; abundance: few; CDR3aa: CASSLLEFATDTQYF; CDR3nt: TGCGCCAGCAGCTTGCTGGAATTTGCCACAGATACGCAGTATTTT
j_gene: TRBJ2-3; v_gene: TRBV5-1; d_gene: TRBD1; abundance: .; CDR3aa: CASSSPGGSPTDTQYF; CDR3nt: TGCGCCAGCAGCTCGCCAGGGGGATCCCCAACAGATACGCAGTATTTT
j_gene: TRBJ2-3; v_gene: TRBV7-2; d_gene: TRBD2; abundance: .; CDR3aa: CASSLLAGGQLDTQYF; CDR3nt: TGTGCCAGCAGCTTACTAGCGGGGGGCCAGTTAGATACGCAGTATTTT
j_gene: TRBJ1-6; v_gene: TRBV7-2; d_gene: .; abundance: .; CDR3aa: CASKQGSYNSPLHF; CDR3nt: TGTGCCAGCAAGCAGGGCTCCTATAATTCACCCCTCCACTTT
j_gene: TRBJ1-2; v_gene: TRBV4-3; d_gene: TRBD1; abundance: many; CDR3aa: CASSQDSQGDNGYTF; CDR3nt: TGCGCCAGCAGCCAAGATAGCCAGGGGGATAATGGCTACACCTTC
j_gene: TRBJ1-1; v_gene: TRBV7-2; d_gene: TRBD1; abundance: .; CDR3aa: CASSLGPRRGLDTEAFF; CDR3nt: TGTGCCAGCAGCTTAGGCCCGCGTAGGGGGCTGGACACTGAAGCTTTCTTT
j_gene: TRBJ2-3; v_gene: TRBV29-1; d_gene: .; abundance: many; CDR3aa: CSVEDTGGRTDTQYF; CDR3nt: TGCAGCGTTGAAGATACGGGGGGCAGGACAGATACGCAGTATTTT
j_gene: TRBJ1-5; v_gene: TRBV6-1; d_gene: .; abundance: many; CDR3aa: CASTGVWGRNQPQHF; CDR3nt: TGTGCCAGCACCGGGGTTTGGGGAAGGAATCAGCCCCAGCATTTT
j_gene: TRBJ1-5; v_gene: TRBV5-1; d_gene: TRBD1; abundance: few; CDR3aa: CASSASGQGNQPQHF; CDR3nt: TGCGCCAGCAGCGCCTCGGGACAGGGCAATCAGCCCCAGCATTTT
j_gene: TRBJ2-5; v_gene: TRBV7-9; d_gene: .; abundance: many; CDR3aa: CASSSGGWETQYF; CDR3nt: TGTGCCAGCAGCTCTGGGGGGTGGGAGACCCAGTACTTC
j_gene: TRBJ2-4; v_gene: TRBV5-6; d_gene: TRBD1; abundance: .; CDR3aa: CASSRQGADIQYF; CDR3nt: TGTGCCAGCAGTCGACAGGGGGCGGACATTCAGTACTTC
j_gene: TRBJ2-2; v_gene: TRBV29-1; d_gene: .; abundance: many; CDR3aa: CSVYTWSGGGGTGELFF; CDR3nt: TGCAGCGTTTATACGTGGTCCGGAGGGGGAGGCACCGGGGAGCTGTTTTTT
j_gene: TRBJ2-1; v_gene: TRBV20-1; d_gene: .; abundance: .; CDR3aa: CSARGSVPKFNEQFF; CDR3nt: TGCAGTGCTAGGGGTTCGGTGCCTAAATTCAATGAGCAGTTCTTC
j_gene: TRBJ1-5; v_gene: TRBV20-1; d_gene: TRBD1; abundance: many; CDR3aa: CSARDAGQSNQPQHF; CDR3nt: TGCAGTGCTAGAGACGCGGGACAGAGCAATCAGCCCCAGCATTTT
j_gene: TRBJ1-2; v_gene: TRBV20-1; d_gene: .; abundance: many; CDR3aa: CSAMAPVYGYTF; CDR3nt: TGCAGTGCTATGGCGCCAGTGTATGGCTACACCTTC
j_gene: TRBJ1-5; v_gene: TRBV7-9; d_gene: .; abundance: few; CDR3aa: CASSFERDNQPQHF; CDR3nt: TGTGCCAGCAGCTTTGAACGGGACAATCAGCCCCAGCATTTT
j_gene: TRBJ2-2; v_gene: TRBV5-1; d_gene: .; abundance: few; CDR3aa: CASSKTPGTNTGELFF; CDR3nt: TGCGCCAGCAGCAAGACCCCAGGGACGAACACCGGGGAGCTGTTTTTT
j_gene: TRBJ1-6; v_gene: TRBV6-2/TRBV6-3; d_gene: .; abundance: .; CDR3aa: CASSPGTASYNSPLHF; CDR3nt: TGTGCCAGCAGTCCCGGGACCGCCTCCTATAATTCACCCCTCCACTTT
j_gene: TRBJ1-1; v_gene: TRBV7-6; d_gene: .; abundance: many; CDR3aa: CASSPRGFGTEAFF; CDR3nt: TGTGCCAGCAGCCCCAGAGGGTTCGGCACTGAAGCTTTCTTT
j_gene: TRBJ2-3; v_gene: TRBV5-6; d_gene: .; abundance: many; CDR3aa: CASSFGGVVEDTQYF; CDR3nt: TGTGCCAGCAGCTTTGGCGGGGTGGTTGAAGATACGCAGTATTTT
j_gene: TRBJ2-5; v_gene: TRBV3-1; d_gene: TRBD2; abundance: .; CDR3aa: CASSHLRGGKETQYF; CDR3nt: TGTGCCAGCAGCCACTTGCGGGGGGGCAAAGAGACCCAGTACTTC
j_gene: TRBJ1-5; v_gene: TRBV9; d_gene: TRBD1; abundance: few; CDR3aa: CASSGEGGRNQPQHF; CDR3nt: TGTGCCAGCAGCGGAGAAGGGGGCAGAAATCAGCCCCAGCATTTT
j_gene: TRBJ1-5; v_gene: TRBV20-1; d_gene: TRBD1; abundance: many; CDR3aa: CSAWTGHSNQPQHF; CDR3nt: TGCAGTGCGTGGACAGGGCATAGCAATCAGCCCCAGCATTTT